This T cell receptor (beta chain) was documented in a study of CD8 T cells in ankylosing spondylitis (dated 2017 in TCRdb). With respect to the entire study: The study profiled T cell receptor beta repertoires in healthy donors and ankylosing spondylitis patients to find disease-linked TCR variants. The whole study cohort included 90 to 120 healthy donors and about two dozen ankylosing spondylitis patients. Samples of peripheral blood were taken, and for ankylosing spondylitis patients, synovial fluid was collected as well.

Measured from the cysteine to the phenylalanine, the CDR3 is 12 residues long. Solely the CDR3 DNA is kept, with 36 bases framed from the first base. CDR1 and CDR2 (MGHRA, YSYEKL) derive from the germline V gene. Paper-wide results and their limitations: Significant enrichment of the disease-linked clones was reported in matched synovial fluid samples from ankylosing spondylitis patients. Some motif variants had previously been reported in the synovial fluid and blood of reactive arthritis patients, which suggests shared mechanisms of disease initiation. A CD8+ phenotype was shown by the disease-linked clones, which were found at relatively low frequencies in peripheral blood. A TCR beta motif made up of several highly homologous amino acid variants appeared to be characteristic of blood from ankylosing spondylitis patients.

This clonotype was seen many times. Its antigen target is currently unknown. The junction and the germline gene differ at one end; a read error may be behind it. Sequencing took place on an Illumina HiSeq 2500. Quantitative 5'-RACE with molecular barcodes was used to prepare TCR beta libraries. Turning to the authors' computational methods: Disease-linked TCR variants were identified with a new computational method built on a probabilistic model of VDJ rearrangement. The raw public data were reprocessed by TCRdb itself: fastp quality trimming at Q25, MiXCR clonotype calling, in-frame beta chains only. Rows with one shared CDR3 protein collapse into an entry with the most common genes and DNA. TCRdb, not the authors, supplied the V and J calls. The sample data list approximately 140,000 distinct CDR3 sequences, and roughly 15% of these were observed just once. The ten largest clones add up to around a third of the sample.

Input material: blood, either unsorted or a sorted T cell fraction (not recorded which). The chain uses TRBV4-1 and TRBJ2-5; the D call is tentative, TRBD1 or TRBD2, as each matches 5 bases. The origin of this receptor is a male donor with ankylosing spondylitis. The CDR3 reads CASSQEGETQYF. The DNA sequence reads TGTGCCAGCAGCCAAGAGGGGGAGACCCAGTACTTC.